Listed below are T cell receptor beta chains from one sample, sequenced in a study of identical twins. TCRdb fed the 5' RACE reads into MiXCR, producing one record per CDR3 protein. Of 400,000 to 650,000 distinct CDR3 sequences in the sample, approximately 22% were seen once. This sample also belongs to another study, concerning T cells expressing NK-cell markers.

The specimen sequenced was CD4+ T cells sorted from blood. Every receptor here comes from a woman younger than 30 in good health. The CDR3 runs from the conserved cysteine through the conserved F or W. Each record gives: D gene, J gene, V gene, clone size, CDR3 DNA, CDR3 protein. The D gene is left open where the match is weak. The listing skips clone size in some rows; elsewhere it reads once, few, many or a size class.

- | TRBJ2-5 | TRBV9 | - | TGTGCCAGCATGGGGCCAAAGCCCCTACAAGAGACCCAGTACTTC | CASMGPKPLQETQYF
TRBD1 | TRBJ1-5 | TRBV15 | - | TGTGCCACCAGCAGAGATACAGGGGTGGCTCAGCCCCAGCATTTT | CATSRDTGVAQPQHF
- | TRBJ2-3 | TRBV5-5 | - | TGTGCCAGCAGCTTGGGGTTCGGGTATAGGGGCACAGATACGCAGTATTTT | CASSLGFGYRGTDTQYF
- | TRBJ1-3 | TRBV4-1 | many | TGCGCCAGCAGCCAGTCAGGGGCTGGAAACACCATATATTTT | CASSQSGAGNTIYF
- | TRBJ2-7 | TRBV7-9 | - | TGTGCCAGCAGCTTTTCGGGGCGCTTTTACGAGCAGTACTTC | CASSFSGRFYEQYF
TRBD2 | TRBJ2-1 | TRBV20-1 | - | TGCAGTGCTCCCGGTATCCACCGGGGGGGCGAGAATGAGCAGTTCTTC | CSAPGIHRGGENEQFF
- | TRBJ2-7 | TRBV29-1 | - | TGCAGCGTCAAGGTTGCGGGGACCTACGAGCAGTACTTC | CSVKVAGTYEQYF
- | TRBJ2-7 | TRBV19 | once | TGTGCCAGTAGTATAGATCGGGGCAGATACGAGCAGTACTTC | CASSIDRGRYEQYF
- | TRBJ2-1 | TRBV4-3 | few | TGCGCCAGCAGCCAGGACCCCCTCGGCGAGTACAATGAGCAGTTCTTC | CASSQDPLGEYNEQFF
- | TRBJ1-1 | TRBV29-1 | - | TGCAGCGTTGCCAGAGACACAAGGATGAACACTGAAGCTTTCTTT | CSVARDTRMNTEAFF
- | TRBJ2-6 | TRBV15 | few | TGTGCCACCAGCAGAGCGGCAGGGGCTATATCTGGGGCCAACGTCCTGACTTTC | CATSRAAGAISGANVLTF
- | TRBJ2-1 | TRBV7-8 | few | TGTGCCAGCAGCTTAGCGTATCCTGTCAATGAGCAGTTCTTC | CASSLAYPVNEQFF
- | TRBJ2-1 | TRBV11-2 | few | TGTGCCAGCAGCTCACAGCCTGGTTATGAGCAGTTCTTC | CASSSQPGYEQFF
TRBD1 | TRBJ2-7 | TRBV10-3 | few | TGTGCCATCAAACCCGGGACAGGGGACGACGAGCAGTACTTC | CAIKPGTGDDEQYF
TRBD2 | TRBJ2-2 | TRBV7-9 | few | TGTGCCAGCAGCGTGGGGCGGGGGACGAACACCGGGGAGCTGTTTTTT | CASSVGRGTNTGELFF
- | TRBJ1-5 | TRBV4-3 | - | TGCGCCAGCAGCCTAGCAAACAGGGTAGGGAATCAGCCCCAGCATTTT | CASSLANRVGNQPQHF
- | TRBJ2-2 | TRBV5-1 | few | TGCGCCAGCACCCAGGGCCCTGGGTACACCGGGGAGCTGTTTTTT | CASTQGPGYTGELFF
TRBD2 | TRBJ2-1 | TRBV7-9 | - | TGTGCCAGCAGCTTAGGGAGCGGGAGTGGCTACAATGAGCAGTTCTTC | CASSLGSGSGYNEQFF
- | TRBJ1-6 | TRBV5-6 | few | TGTGCCAGCAGCTTCTACGGAAATAATTCACCCCTCCACTTT | CASSFYGNNSPLHF
TRBD1 | TRBJ2-1 | TRBV7-2 | - | TGTGCCAGCAGCTCAACCGGGACAGTATCCAATGAGCAGTTCTTC | CASSSTGTVSNEQFF
- | TRBJ2-7 | TRBV5-1 | many | TGCGCCAGCAGCTTGGCAGGGATGTACGAGCAGTACTTC | CASSLAGMYEQYF
- | TRBJ2-2 | TRBV10-1 | few | TGCGCCAGCAGTGAGTCGATCGTAACAGGGGAGCTGTTTTTT | CASSESIVTGELFF
- | TRBJ2-6 | TRBV5-1 | - | TGCGCCAGCATGTGGTCGCTGTCTGGGGCCAACGTCCTGACTTTC | CASMWSLSGANVLTF
- | TRBJ2-7 | TRBV20-1 | few | TGCAGTGCTCGAGAAGGGGCAGTTGGCGAGCAGTACTTC | CSAREGAVGEQYF
TRBD1 | TRBJ2-7 | TRBV15 | - | TGTGCCACCAGAACCCTCGGGGGACAGGGCTCCTACGAGCAGTACTTC | CATRTLGGQGSYEQYF
- | TRBJ2-3 | TRBV29-1 | - | TGCAGCGTTGAGTCGCAGGGTACAGATACGCAGTATTTT | CSVESQGTDTQYF
- | TRBJ2-2 | TRBV5-5 | - | TGTGCCAGCAGCCAGGTGGTGGGTAACACCGGGGAGCTGTTTTTT | CASSQVVGNTGELFF
- | TRBJ1-1 | TRBV7-6 | - | TGTGCCAGCAGCTTGTCAGGGGATGGCACTGAAGCTTTCTTT | CASSLSGDGTEAFF
TRBD2 | TRBJ2-3 | TRBV27 | - | TGTGCCAGCCGCACGGGGGGAGAAGATACGCAGTATTTT | CASRTGGEDTQYF
- | TRBJ2-7 | TRBV24-1 | many | TGTGCCCCCAAACTCCGATCCTACGAGCAGTACTTC | CAPKLRSYEQYF
- | TRBJ1-6 | TRBV20-1 | few | TGCAGTGCTAGAGACCCGGGACGGTATAATTCACCCCTCCACTTT | CSARDPGRYNSPLHF
TRBD2 | TRBJ2-7 | TRBV7-2 | - | TGTGCCAGCAGCTTCCCACTAGCGGGGCAAAAATCCTACGAGCAGTACTTC | CASSFPLAGQKSYEQYF
- | TRBJ2-7 | TRBV11-2 | few | TGTGCCAGCAGCTCCATTGGTCTTAGGCGAACTGGCTACGAGCAGTACTTC | CASSSIGLRRTGYEQYF
TRBD1 | TRBJ1-2 | TRBV6-5 | - | TGTGCCAGCAGTTACGGGAGGGACAGGGGCAACTATGGCTACACCTTC | CASSYGRDRGNYGYTF